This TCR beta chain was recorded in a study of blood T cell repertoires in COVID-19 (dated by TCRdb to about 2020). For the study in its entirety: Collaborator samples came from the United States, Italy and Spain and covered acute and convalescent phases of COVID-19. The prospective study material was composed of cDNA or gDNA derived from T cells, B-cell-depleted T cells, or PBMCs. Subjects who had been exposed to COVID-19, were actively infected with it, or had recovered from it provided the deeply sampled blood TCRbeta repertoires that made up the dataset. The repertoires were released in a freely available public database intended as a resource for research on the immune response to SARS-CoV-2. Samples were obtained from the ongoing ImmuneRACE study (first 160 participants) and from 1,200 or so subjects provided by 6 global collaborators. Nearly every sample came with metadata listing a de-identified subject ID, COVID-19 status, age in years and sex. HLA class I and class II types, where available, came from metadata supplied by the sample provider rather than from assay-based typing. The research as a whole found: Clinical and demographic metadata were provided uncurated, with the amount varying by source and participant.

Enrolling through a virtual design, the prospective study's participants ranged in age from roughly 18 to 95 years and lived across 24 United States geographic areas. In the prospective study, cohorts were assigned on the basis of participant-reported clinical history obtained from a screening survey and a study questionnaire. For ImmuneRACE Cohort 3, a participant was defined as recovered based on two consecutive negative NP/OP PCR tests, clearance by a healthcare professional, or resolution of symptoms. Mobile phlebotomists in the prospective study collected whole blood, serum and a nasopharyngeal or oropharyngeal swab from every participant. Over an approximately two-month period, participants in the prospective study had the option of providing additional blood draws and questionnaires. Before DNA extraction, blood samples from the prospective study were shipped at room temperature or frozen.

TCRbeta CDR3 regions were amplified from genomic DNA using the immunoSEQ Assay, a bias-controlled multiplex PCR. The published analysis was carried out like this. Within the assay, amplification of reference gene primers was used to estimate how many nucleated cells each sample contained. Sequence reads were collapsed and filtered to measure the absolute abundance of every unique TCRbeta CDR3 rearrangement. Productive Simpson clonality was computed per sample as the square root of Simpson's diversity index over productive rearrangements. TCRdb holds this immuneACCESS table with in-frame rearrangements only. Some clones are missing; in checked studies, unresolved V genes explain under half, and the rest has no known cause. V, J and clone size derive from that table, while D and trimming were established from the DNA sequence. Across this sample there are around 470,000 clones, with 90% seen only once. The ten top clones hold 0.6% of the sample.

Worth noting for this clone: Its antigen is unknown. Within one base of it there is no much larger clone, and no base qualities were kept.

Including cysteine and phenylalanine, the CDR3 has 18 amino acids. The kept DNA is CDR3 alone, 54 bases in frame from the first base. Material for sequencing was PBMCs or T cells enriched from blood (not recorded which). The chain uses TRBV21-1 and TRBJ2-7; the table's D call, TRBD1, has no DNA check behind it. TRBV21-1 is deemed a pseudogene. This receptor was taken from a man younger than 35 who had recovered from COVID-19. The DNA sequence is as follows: TGTGCCAGCAGCAAAAACAGGTTGTTGGCAATCTACAGCTACGAGCAGTACTTC. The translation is CASSKNRLLAIYSYEQYF.